The 7 T cell receptor beta chains below were found in one sample sequenced in a study of cytomegalovirus exposure and HLA in healthy donors. The method was immunoSEQ multiplex PCR; TCRdb's version includes in-frame clones alone and lacks a portion of them. Here the sample spans 90,000 or so clones, 96% being singletons. Sequencing was performed on PBMCs. The receptors were gathered from a man aged 18 to 29 in good health and CMV-seronegative.

The gene calls are TRBV29-1 and TRBJ2-1; 10 bases are a match to TRBD2. The J segment lost 1 base and the V segment lost 1 base, leaving 13 bases of the junction unmatched. Germline-derived CDR1 and CDR2 are SQVTM and ANQGSEA. There are 19 residues in the CDR3. The CDR3 DNA is TGCAGCGTTGAAGCGGTAGGACTAGCGGATGGGGGTTCCTACAATGAGCAGTTCTTC. Translation: CSVEAVGLADGGSYNEQFF.

V and J are TRBV4-3 and TRBJ2-6; tentatively, D is TRBD1 (6 bases). With 3 bases removed from V and 2 bases from J, the gap between germline ends came to 11 bases. The CDR3 length is 16 residues. CDR1 LGHNA and CDR2 YSLEER come from the germline V gene. CDR3 in DNA: TGCGCCAGCAGCCAGTACAGGGACCCTGGGGCCAACGTCCTGACTTTC. It is translated as CASSQYRDPGANVLTF.

This clone appeared once. J is TRBJ1-6 and V is TRBV6-5; 9 bases match TRBD1. The V gene's germline CDR1 is MNHEY and CDR2 SVGAGI. Germline trimming cut 7 bases from V and 7 bases from J; bases unmatched to any gene: 5. This CDR3 has 14 amino acids. The CDR3 nucleotides are TGTGCCAGCACCGGGGGACAGGGCAATTCACCCCTCCACTTT. It encodes CASTGGQGNSPLHF.

The V call is TRBV13, the J call TRBJ2-3; 9 bases are a match to TRBD2. V dropped 5 bases and J dropped 0; count of bases not matched to a gene: 12. From germline, CDR1 is PRHDT and CDR2 FYEKMQ (reference sequence). CDR3 length: 18 residues. The CDR3, as DNA: TGTGCCAGCAGCCCCTGGACTAGCGTCACGACTAGCACAGATACGCAGTATTTT. It specifies CASSPWTSVTTSTDTQYF.

The rearrangement links TRBV19 to TRBJ2-7; 11 bases match TRBD2. V lost 9 bases and J lost 4; bases outside the gene matches: 11. Germline CDR1 is LNHDA and CDR2 is SQIVND (reference sequence). The CDR3 is made up of 15 amino acids. The CDR3 region is CASSREASGRYEQYF. For the CDR3, the DNA is TGTGCCAGCTCAAGGGAGGCTAGCGGGAGGTACGAGCAGTACTTC.

The chain combines TRBV4-1 with TRBJ1-1; 8 bases are a match to TRBD1. The V and J ends lost 4 bases and 3 bases, in that order; junction bases with no gene match: 13. The length of the CDR3 is 17 residues. Germline loops: CDR1 MGHRA, CDR2 YSYEKL. CDR3 sequence reads: CASSLQSSGTGYTEAFF. DNA of the CDR3: TGCGCCAGCAGCCTCCAGTCCTCAGGGACAGGCTACACTGAAGCTTTCTTT.

The chain combines TRBV7-6 with TRBJ1-3; D is unclear. The CDR3 is 17 amino acids. Germline assignment: CDR1 SGHVS and CDR2 FNYEAQ. The V and J ends lost 2 bases and 2 bases respectively, with 16 bases between them. CDR3 sequence: CASSLQRRNFPGNTIYF. The DNA of the CDR3 is TGTGCCAGCAGCTTACAGCGACGAAATTTCCCTGGAAACACCATATATTTT.